Presented here are 12 T cell receptor beta chains from one specimen sequenced in a study of cytomegalovirus exposure and HLA in healthy donors. PCR employed 60 Vbeta and 13 Jbeta primers. Sequencing was performed with immunoSEQ multiplex PCR; in TCRdb, only in-frame clones are kept and a portion is missing. The table lists 130,000 or so clones. Sequenced input: PBMCs. Receptors were obtained from a woman between 18 and 29 years old in good health and CMV-seronegative.

The chain carries TRBV7-3 and TRBJ2-1; D is perhaps TRBD1 (6 bases). V was clipped by 8 bases and J by 4 bases, with 24 bases between them. Germline values: CDR1 SGHTA, CDR2 FQGTGA. This CDR3 spans 17 amino acids. CDR3 region: CASYNRTVLNRYNEQFF. In DNA, the CDR3 is TGTGCCAGCTACAACAGGACAGTCCTTAACCGATACAATGAGCAGTTCTTC.

V usage is TRBV4-3 and J usage is TRBJ2-5; 9 bases fit TRBD2. The CDR3 is made up of 12 amino acids. With 4 bases clipped from V and 9 bases from J, the junction kept 3 bases outside the gene matches. CDR1 LGHNA and CDR2 YSLEER come from the germline V gene. The CDR3 region is CASSRAGGAQYF. CDR3 coding DNA: TGCGCCAGCAGCCGGGCGGGGGGGGCCCAGTACTTC.

The chain combines TRBV7-8 with TRBJ1-2; maybe TRBD1 (5 bases). Trimming took off 0 bases at V and 3 bases at J, with 11 bases between the two ends. The CDR3 totals 15 residues. CDR1 is SGHVS and CDR2 is FQNEAQ in the germline V gene. DNA for the CDR3: TGTGCCAGCAGCTTAGCGAGGGGCGGGGACTATGGCTACACCTTC. Amino acids: CASSLARGGDYGYTF.

This sequence joins TRBV7-9 and TRBJ2-3; D may be TRBD1 (6 bases). V lost 8 bases to trimming and J lost 2 bases, with 11 bases between them. The CDR3 extends over 13 amino acids. The germline CDR1 and CDR2 sequences are SEHNR and FQNEAQ (reference sequence). The CDR3 DNA reads as TGTGCCAGCGAGGGGACAAACACAGATACGCAGTATTTT. Translation: CASEGTNTDTQYF.

This sequence joins TRBV30 and TRBJ2-1, with D uncertain. CDR3 length: 15 residues. Germline CDR1 is GTSNPN and CDR2 is SVGIG (reference sequence). Trimming cost V 0 bases and J 2 bases, with 11 bases left between them. The CDR3: CAWSVPGFPYNEQFF. The CDR3, as DNA: TGTGCCTGGAGTGTACCCGGGTTCCCCTACAATGAGCAGTTCTTC.

The J gene is TRBJ2-7, the V gene TRBV7-9; 8 bases are shared with TRBD1. CDR1 is SEHNR, CDR2 FQNEAQ, per germline (reference sequence). The CDR3 is made up of 15 amino acids. Unmatched junction bases numbered 9, after V lost 5 bases and J lost 3 bases. The CDR3 nucleotides are TGTGCCAGCAGCCCTTGGACAGGGAGATTCTACGAGCAGTACTTC. Translation gives CASSPWTGRFYEQYF. Full variable domain (remainder filled in from reference TRBV7-9 and TRBJ2-7): DTGVSQNPRHKITKRGQNVTFRCDPISEHNRLYWYRQTLGQGPEFLTYFQNEAQLEKSRLLSDRFSAERPKGSFSTLEIQRTEQGDSAMYLCASSPWTGRFYEQYFGPGTRLTVT.

The J gene is TRBJ2-5, the V gene TRBV4-1, with 9 bases aligning to TRBD1. V dropped 4 bases and J dropped 5; count of bases not matched to a gene: 11. CDR1 and CDR2 (germline): MGHRA, YSYEKL. The CDR3 sequence is 16 residues long. CDR3 DNA: TGCGCCAGCAGCCTGCCTATCCCGGGACAGGGTGAGACCCAGTACTTC. This gives the protein CASSLPIPGQGETQYF.

The V gene is TRBV2, the J gene TRBJ1-1; the match to TRBD1 covers 9 bases. The V and J ends lost 7 bases and 7 bases, in that order; junction bases with no gene match: 10. Germline V gene sequence: CDR1 SNHLY, CDR2 FYNNEI. This CDR3 is built from 14 residues. The CDR3 coding sequence is TGTGCCAGCACCGATCCGGGACAGGGTCGTGAAGCTTTCTTT. This gives the protein CASTDPGQGREAFF.

CDR3 protein: CASSGLYNEQFF. The CDR3 DNA reads TGTGCCAGCAGCGGACTGTACAATGAGCAGTTCTTC. This sequence joins TRBV7-9 and TRBJ2-1, with a possible D match to TRBD2 (5 bases). CDR1 and CDR2 (germline): SEHNR, FQNEAQ (reference sequence). The CDR3 spans 12 residues. The germline V and J ends were trimmed by 5 bases and 4 bases, with 6 bases remaining between them.

On this clone: The identical CDR3 is also encoded by other nucleotide sequences in the sample. The chain employs TRBV19 and TRBJ1-2; the D gene is possibly TRBD1 (5 bases). This CDR3 spans 12 amino acids. V shed 5 bases and J shed 3 bases, with 7 bases lying between them. Germline loops: CDR1 LNHDA, CDR2 SQIVND (reference sequence). This CDR3 is CASSPGDYGYTF. In DNA, the CDR3 is TGTGCCAGTAGTCCGGGGGACTATGGCTACACCTTC.

This chain uses TRBV10-3 with TRBJ2-1, with 7 bases aligning to TRBD1. The germline V gene encodes CDR1 ENHRY and CDR2 SYGVKD. This CDR3 comprises 14 residues. The junction had 8 bases not matched to a gene; V was cut back by 6 bases and J by 6 bases. The CDR3 region is CAIRRQGVTNEQFF. For the CDR3, the DNA is TGTGCCATCAGACGGCAGGGGGTTACCAATGAGCAGTTCTTC.

The V and J genes are TRBV14 and TRBJ1-1; TRBD1 might be the D (6 bases). Trimming took 1 base from V and 4 from J, leaving 16 bases between them. This CDR3 comprises 16 residues. Germline V gene lookup returns CDR1 SGHDN and CDR2 FVKESK. In DNA, the CDR3 is TGTGCCAGCAGCCAAGGGGGGCTGCTTTCGGGCACTGAAGCTTTCTTT. This encodes CASSQGGLLSGTEAFF.